This TCR beta chain was recovered during a study of cytomegalovirus exposure and HLA in healthy donors. The study, taken as a whole, reports: The majority of CMV-associated TCR beta chains were reported as apparently HLA-restricted in a later analysis. Later analysis associated a missense DCLRE1C variant with TCR beta V- and J-gene trimming. Researchers counted around 180 TCR beta chains as cytomegalovirus-associated.

This clone was picked up one time. Its target is unknown. J lost 4 bases, V lost 3 bases, and 7 bases had no gene match. The germline gives CDR1 LNHNV, CDR2 YYDKDF (reference sequence). CDR3 length: 16 amino acids. PCR primers comprised 60 Vbeta and 13 Jbeta primers. Clones were read by immunoSEQ multiplex PCR, and TCRdb kept only the in-frame ones, dropping some. The sample has over 150,000 clones; 80% are singletons. The sequenced sample consisted of PBMCs. The receptor comes from a boy aged 5-17 years in good health and CMV-seronegative. The V gene is TRBV15, the J gene TRBJ2-5; 11 bases align to TRBD2. For the CDR3, the DNA is TGTGCCACCAGCAGTGGGACTAGCGGAGAGGGAGAGACCCAGTACTTC. Amino acid sequence: CATSSGTSGEGETQYF.